The source of this TCR beta chain is a study of T cells after yellow fever vaccination. Trimming removed 1 base at V and 0 bases at J, with 10 bases between. Per the germline V gene, CDR1 is LNHNV and CDR2 is YYDKDF (reference sequence). The CDR3 sequence is 15 residues long. One entry per CDR3 protein, called by TCRdb with MiXCR from the 5' RACE reads. This sample has about 230,000 distinct CDR3 sequences, with 6.7% found just once. The chain combines TRBV15 with TRBJ2-7; D may be TRBD1 or TRBD2 (5 bases each). The source material was CD4+ T cells sorted from PBMCs, sampled on the day of the yellow fever booster vaccination. This clonotype originated in a man aged 25-45 years who received the YFV17D yellow fever vaccine. DNA of the CDR3: TGTGCCACCAGCAGAGTAGGGACCGGCTCCTACGAGCAGTACTTC. It encodes CATSRVGTGSYEQYF. The complete variable domain, with remaining parts taken from reference TRBV15 and TRBJ2-7, reads DAMVIQNPRYQVTQFGKPVTLSCSQTLNHNVMYWYQQKSSQAPKLLFHYYDKDFNNEADTPDNFQSRRPNTSFCFLDIRSPGLGDTAMYLCATSRVGTGSYEQYFGPGTRLTVT.